This passage covers 13 T cell receptor beta chains from one sample sequenced in a study of siplizumab effects on memory and regulatory T cells. Clones were sequenced by immunoSEQ multiplex PCR, and TCRdb holds only the in-frame ones, with some missing. The sample gives approximately 100,000 clones, around 95% of which show up once; approximately 0.58% is in the top ten. What was sequenced was Tregs sorted from blood. The receptors stem from a human donor in good health.

The chain couples TRBV9 to TRBJ2-1, with 13 bases identical to TRBD2. The junction had 9 bases not matched to a gene; V was cut back by 3 bases and J by 6 bases. The CDR3 spans 17 residues. Germline V gene sequence: CDR1 SGDLS, CDR2 YYNGEE. CDR3 nucleotides: TGTGCCAGCAGCGCCCACGGACTAGCGGGAGCCTTCAATGAGCAGTTCTTC. Encoded protein: CASSAHGLAGAFNEQFF.

The J gene is TRBJ2-3, the V gene TRBV7-9, with 7 bases fitting TRBD2. V lost 1 base to trimming and J lost 1 base; unmatched junction nucleotides: 2. Looked up from germline, CDR1 is SEHNR and CDR2 is FQNEAQ (reference sequence). The CDR3 covers 15 residues. The CDR3 DNA is TGTGCCAGCAGCTTAGTCGCGGGGGGCACAGATACGCAGTATTTT. Translated: CASSLVAGGTDTQYF.

This clone appeared a few times. This chain links TRBV18 with TRBJ1-2; D remains ambiguous. The V end lost 3 bases, the J end lost 7 bases, and 15 bases lay between the germline ends. Germline CDR1 KGHSH, CDR2 LQKENI. CDR3 length equals 14 residues. CDR3 nucleotides: TGTGCCAGCTCACCTCGGACGGAAAGCTCTGGCTACACCTTC. It encodes CASSPRTESSGYTF.

This rearrangement joins TRBV6-5 to TRBJ2-1; D uncertain. V lost 3 bases and J 5 bases, leaving 2 bases between the germline ends. The CDR3 is made up of 11 amino acids. In germline, CDR1 is MNHEY, CDR2 SVGAGI. The CDR3 spells CASSYNNEQFF. The CDR3 nucleotides read TGTGCCAGCAGTTATAACAATGAGCAGTTCTTC.

The chain joins TRBV6-6 to TRBJ1-3, with a possible D match to TRBD1 (5 bases). This CDR3 is 15 amino acids long. Germline CDR1 MNHNY, CDR2 SVGAGI (reference sequence). Trimming pared 6 bases from V and 4 bases from J, leaving 16 bases between. CDR3 in amino acids: CASRGSGTWGNTIYF. The CDR3 DNA is TGTGCCAGCAGGGGTTCAGGGACTTGGGGAAACACCATATATTTT.

This chain joins TRBV11-2 and TRBJ2-7, with 12 bases lining up with TRBD2. This CDR3 region has 16 residues. The germline gives CDR1 SGHAT, CDR2 FQNNGV. The ends lost 1 base at V and 6 bases at J; junction bases unmatched: 7. This CDR3 reads CASSLGASGRGGEQYF. CDR3 coding DNA: TGTGCCAGCAGCTTAGGGGCTAGCGGGAGGGGAGGCGAGCAGTACTTC.

The chain has TRBV6-1 and TRBJ2-1; D uncertain. Trimming cost V 3 bases and J 0 bases, with 15 bases left between them. The CDR3 is 17 residues long. Germline lookup yields CDR1 MNHNS and CDR2 SASEGT. The CDR3 coding sequence is TGTGCCAGCAGTGACCTACTCACCCAGAGCTCCTACAATGAGCAGTTCTTC. Amino acids: CASSDLLTQSSYNEQFF.

The genes are TRBV18 and TRBJ2-7; D uncertain. This CDR3 spans 12 amino acids. Germline V gene sequence: CDR1 KGHSH, CDR2 LQKENI. Trimming removed 2 bases at V and 8 bases at J, with 10 bases between. The CDR3 sequence: CASSPGPIQQYF. The CDR3 coding sequence is TGTGCCAGCTCACCAGGACCTATCCAGCAGTACTTC.

The chain uses TRBV28 and TRBJ1-1, with D unclear. The ends were cut back, 5 bases at V and 6 bases at J, with 13 bases in the middle. CDR1 and CDR2 from the germline V gene are MDHEN and SYDVKM. The CDR3 has 13 residues. The CDR3 here is CASSNLAVAEAFF. CDR3 DNA: TGTGCCAGCAGTAATCTGGCTGTCGCTGAAGCTTTCTTT.

The rearrangement uses TRBV30 and TRBJ2-5; D remains unclear. With 3 bases removed from V and 2 bases from J, the gap between germline ends came to 13 bases. This CDR3 comprises 14 residues. The germline gives CDR1 GTSNPN, CDR2 SVGIG (reference sequence). CDR3 bases: TGTGCCTGGAGGCTACTTAGGAATCAAGAGACCCAGTACTTC. Encoded protein: CAWRLLRNQETQYF.

This sequence joins TRBV9 and TRBJ2-3; 9 bases align to TRBD2. Germline CDR1 and CDR2: SGDLS and YYNGEE. V trimming: 2 bases; J trimming: 3 bases; junction bases outside the gene matches: 4. The CDR3 has 15 residues. The DNA of the CDR3 is TGTGCCAGCAGCGTCGCGGGAGGGCCAACAGATACGCAGTATTTT. Translating it yields CASSVAGGPTDTQYF.

The genes are TRBV2 and TRBJ1-5; 7 nucleotides agree with TRBD1. Germline trimming cut 8 bases from V and 9 bases from J; bases unmatched to any gene: 16. There are 15 residues in the CDR3. Germline lookup yields CDR1 SNHLY and CDR2 FYNNEI. CDR3 coding DNA: TGTGCCAGCCTTAATGGGGACAGCTTATCCGGGCCCCAGCATTTT. Translating gives CASLNGDSLSGPQHF.

The chain combines TRBV5-8 with TRBJ1-4; 7 nucleotides match TRBD1. Germline lookup yields CDR1 SGHTS and CDR2 YDEGEE. This CDR3 region has 16 residues. J was trimmed by 3 bases and V by 2 bases; bases with no gene match: 7. CDR3 coding DNA: TGTGCCAGCAGCTTCCTTTCGGGGACAGCTAATGAAAAACTGTTTTTT. Protein: CASSFLSGTANEKLFF.